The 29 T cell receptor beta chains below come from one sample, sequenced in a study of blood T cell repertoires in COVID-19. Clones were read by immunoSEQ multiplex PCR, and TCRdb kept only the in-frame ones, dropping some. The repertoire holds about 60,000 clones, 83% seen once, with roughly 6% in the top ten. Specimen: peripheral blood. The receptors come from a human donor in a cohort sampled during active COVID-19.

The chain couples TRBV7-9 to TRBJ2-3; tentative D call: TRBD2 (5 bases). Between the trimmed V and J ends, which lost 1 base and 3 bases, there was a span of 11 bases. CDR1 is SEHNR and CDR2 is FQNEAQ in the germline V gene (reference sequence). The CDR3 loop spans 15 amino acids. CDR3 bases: TGTGCCAGCAGCTTAGACGGGGAAATAACAGATACGCAGTATTTT. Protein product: CASSLDGEITDTQYF. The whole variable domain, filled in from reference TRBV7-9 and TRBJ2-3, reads DTGVSQNPRHKITKRGQNVTFRCDPISEHNRLYWYRQTLGQGPEFLTYFQNEAQLEKSRLLSDRFSAERPKGSFSTLEIQRTEQGDSAMYLCASSLDGEITDTQYFGPGTRLTVL.

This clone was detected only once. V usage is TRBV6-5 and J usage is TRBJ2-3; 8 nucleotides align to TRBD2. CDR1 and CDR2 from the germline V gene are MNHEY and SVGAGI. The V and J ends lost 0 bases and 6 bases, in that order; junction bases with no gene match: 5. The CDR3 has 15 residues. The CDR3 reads CASSYSSRLADTQYF. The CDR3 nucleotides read TGTGCCAGCAGTTACTCTTCCAGACTAGCGGATACGCAGTATTTT.

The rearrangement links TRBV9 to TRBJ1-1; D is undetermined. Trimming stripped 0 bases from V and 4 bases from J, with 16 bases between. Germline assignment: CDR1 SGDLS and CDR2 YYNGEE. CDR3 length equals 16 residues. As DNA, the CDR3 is TGTGCCAGCAGCGTAGCTCTAGGTGCGGGTTTCACTGAAGCTTTCTTT. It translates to CASSVALGAGFTEAFF.

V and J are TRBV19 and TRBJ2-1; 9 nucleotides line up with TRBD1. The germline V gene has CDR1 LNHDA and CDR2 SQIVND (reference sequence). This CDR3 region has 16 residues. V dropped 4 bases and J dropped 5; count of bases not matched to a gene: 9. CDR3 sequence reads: CASSTLLTGGHNEQFF. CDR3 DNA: TGTGCCAGTAGTACTCTCCTGACAGGGGGACACAATGAGCAGTTCTTC.

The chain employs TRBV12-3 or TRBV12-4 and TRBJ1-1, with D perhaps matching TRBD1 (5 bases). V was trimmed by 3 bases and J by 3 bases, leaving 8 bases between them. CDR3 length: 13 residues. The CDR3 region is CASSFDRDTEAFF. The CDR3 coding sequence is TGTGCCAGCAGTTTCGACAGAGACACTGAAGCTTTCTTT.

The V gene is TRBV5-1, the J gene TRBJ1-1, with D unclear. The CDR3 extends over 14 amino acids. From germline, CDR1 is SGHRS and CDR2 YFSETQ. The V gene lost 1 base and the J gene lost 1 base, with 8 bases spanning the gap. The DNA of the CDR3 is TGCGCCAGCAGCTTGCAAACAAGGAACACTGAAGCTTTCTTT. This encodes CASSLQTRNTEAFF.

Here the CDR3 reads CASSPRETQYF. The CDR3 DNA follows: TGTGCCAGCAGCCCCAGGGAGACCCAGTACTTC. The chain uses TRBV5-8 and TRBJ2-5; no clear D. The CDR3 covers 11 residues. The ends were cut back, 4 bases at V and 5 bases at J, with 6 bases in the middle. Per germline, CDR1 SGHTS and CDR2 YDEGEE.

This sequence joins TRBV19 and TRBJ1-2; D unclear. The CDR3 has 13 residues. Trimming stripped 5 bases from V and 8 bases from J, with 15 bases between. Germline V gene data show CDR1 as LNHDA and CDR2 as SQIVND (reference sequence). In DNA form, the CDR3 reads TGTGCCAGTAGTCCCCCCGGGTTGCGGGGCTACACCTTC. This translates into CASSPPGLRGYTF.

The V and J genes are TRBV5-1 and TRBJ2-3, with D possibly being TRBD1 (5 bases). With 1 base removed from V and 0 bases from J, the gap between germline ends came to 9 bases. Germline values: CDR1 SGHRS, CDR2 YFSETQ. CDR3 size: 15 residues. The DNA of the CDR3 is TGCGCCAGCAGCTTGCACAGGCTTAGCACAGATACGCAGTATTTT. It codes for CASSLHRLSTDTQYF. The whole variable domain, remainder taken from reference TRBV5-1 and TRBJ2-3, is KAGVTQTPRYLIKTRGQQVTLSCSPISGHRSVSWYQQTPGQGLQFLFEYFSETQRNKGNFPGRFSGRQFSNSRSEMNVSTLELGDSALYLCASSLHRLSTDTQYFGPGTRLTVL.

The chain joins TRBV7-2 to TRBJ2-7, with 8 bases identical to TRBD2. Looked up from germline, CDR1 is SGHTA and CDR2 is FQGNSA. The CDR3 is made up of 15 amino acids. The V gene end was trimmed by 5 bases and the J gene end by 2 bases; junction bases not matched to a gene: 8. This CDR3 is CASSPVGGRTYEQYF. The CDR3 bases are TGTGCCAGCAGCCCCGTCGGCGGGAGGACCTACGAGCAGTACTTC. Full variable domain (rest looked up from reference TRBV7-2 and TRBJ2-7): GAGVSQSPSNKVTEKGKDVELRCDPISGHTALYWYRQSLGQGLEFLIYFQGNSAPDKSGLPSDRFSAERTGGSVSTLTIQRTQQEDSAVYLCASSPVGGRTYEQYFGPGTRLTVT.

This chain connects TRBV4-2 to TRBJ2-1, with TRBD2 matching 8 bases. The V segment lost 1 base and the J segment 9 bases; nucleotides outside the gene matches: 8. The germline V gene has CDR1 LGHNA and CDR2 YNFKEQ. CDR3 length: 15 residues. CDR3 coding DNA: TGTGCCAGCAGCCAAGCCTCAGCGGGAGTTTCTGAGCAGTTCTTC. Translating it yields CASSQASAGVSEQFF.

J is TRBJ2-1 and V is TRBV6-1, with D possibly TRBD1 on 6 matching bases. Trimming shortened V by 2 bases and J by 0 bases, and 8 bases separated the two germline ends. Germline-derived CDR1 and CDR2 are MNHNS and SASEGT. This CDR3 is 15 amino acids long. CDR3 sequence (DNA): TGTGCCAGCAGTGAACAGGGGAGCTCCTACAATGAGCAGTTCTTC. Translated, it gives CASSEQGSSYNEQFF.

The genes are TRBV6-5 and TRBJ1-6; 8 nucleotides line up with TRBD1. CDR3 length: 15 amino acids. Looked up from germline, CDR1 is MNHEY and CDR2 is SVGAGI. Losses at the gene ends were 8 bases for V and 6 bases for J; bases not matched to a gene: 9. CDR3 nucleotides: TGTGCCAGCCTTGAGGACAGGGCTGGTAATTCACCCCTCCACTTT. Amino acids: CASLEDRAGNSPLHF.

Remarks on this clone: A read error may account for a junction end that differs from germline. CDR3: CASSAPGQLYGQYF. As DNA, the CDR3 is TGTGCCAGCAGTGCCCCGGGACAGTTGTACGGGCAGTACTTC. This chain uses TRBV25-1 with TRBJ2-7; 7 nucleotides match TRBD1. This CDR3 spans 14 amino acids. Germline-derived CDR1 and CDR2 are MGHDK and SYGVNS.

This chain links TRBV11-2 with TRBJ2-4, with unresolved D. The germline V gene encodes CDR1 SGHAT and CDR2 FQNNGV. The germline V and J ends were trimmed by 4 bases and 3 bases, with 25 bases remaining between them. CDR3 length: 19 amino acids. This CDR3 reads CASSSIAGDSKVGKNIQYF. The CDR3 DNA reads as TGTGCCAGCAGCTCCATTGCCGGAGATTCCAAAGTAGGCAAAAACATTCAGTACTTC. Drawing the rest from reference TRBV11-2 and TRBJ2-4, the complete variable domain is EAGVAQSPRYKIIEKRQSVAFWCNPISGHATLYWYQQILGQGPKLLIQFQNNGVVDDSQLPKDRFSAERLKGVDSTLKIQPAKLEDSAVYLCASSSIAGDSKVGKNIQYFGAGTRLSVL.

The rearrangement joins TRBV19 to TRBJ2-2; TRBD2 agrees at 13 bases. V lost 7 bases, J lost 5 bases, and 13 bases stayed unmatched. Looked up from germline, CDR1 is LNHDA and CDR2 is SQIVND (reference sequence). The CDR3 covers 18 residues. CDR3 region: CASTYTSGRALGTGELFF. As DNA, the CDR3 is TGTGCCAGTACTTACACTAGCGGGAGGGCCCTCGGAACCGGGGAGCTGTTTTTT.

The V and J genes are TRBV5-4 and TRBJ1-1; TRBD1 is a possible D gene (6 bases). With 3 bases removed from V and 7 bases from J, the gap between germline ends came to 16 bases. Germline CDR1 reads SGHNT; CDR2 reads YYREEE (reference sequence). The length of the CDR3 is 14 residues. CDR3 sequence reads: CASSSGWGGGEAFF. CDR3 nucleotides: TGTGCCAGCAGCTCCGGTTGGGGGGGCGGTGAAGCTTTCTTT.

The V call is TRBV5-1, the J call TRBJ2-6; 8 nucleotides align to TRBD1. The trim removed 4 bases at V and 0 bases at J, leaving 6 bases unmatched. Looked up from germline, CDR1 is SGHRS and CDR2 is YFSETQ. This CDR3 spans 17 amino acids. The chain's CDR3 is CASSLRQGSSGANVLTF. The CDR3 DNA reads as TGCGCCAGCAGCCTCCGACAGGGGAGCTCTGGGGCCAACGTCCTGACTTTC.

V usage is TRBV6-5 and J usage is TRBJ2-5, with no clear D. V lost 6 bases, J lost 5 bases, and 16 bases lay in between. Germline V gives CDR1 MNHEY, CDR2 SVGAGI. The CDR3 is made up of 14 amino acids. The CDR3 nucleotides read TGTGCCAGCAGCCGCAGTTATACCCAGGAGACCCAGTACTTC. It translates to CASSRSYTQETQYF.

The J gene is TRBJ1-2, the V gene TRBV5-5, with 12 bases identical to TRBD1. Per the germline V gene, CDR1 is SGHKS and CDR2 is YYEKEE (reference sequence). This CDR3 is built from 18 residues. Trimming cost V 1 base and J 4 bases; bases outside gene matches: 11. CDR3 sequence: CASSLFLGGQGASYGYTF. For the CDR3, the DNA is TGTGCCAGCAGCTTGTTTCTCGGGGGACAGGGGGCTTCCTATGGCTACACCTTC.

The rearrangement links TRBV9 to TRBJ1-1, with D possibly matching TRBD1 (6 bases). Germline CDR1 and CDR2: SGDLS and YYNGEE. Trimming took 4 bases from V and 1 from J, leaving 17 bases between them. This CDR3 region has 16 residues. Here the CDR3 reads CASSPRQVPQNTEAFF. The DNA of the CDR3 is TGTGCCAGCAGCCCCCGACAGGTCCCCCAGAACACTGAAGCTTTCTTT.

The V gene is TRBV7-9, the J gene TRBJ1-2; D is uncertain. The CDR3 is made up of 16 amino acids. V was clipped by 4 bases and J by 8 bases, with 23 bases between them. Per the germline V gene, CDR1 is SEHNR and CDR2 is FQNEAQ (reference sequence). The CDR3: CASSSKPTRPAGGYTF. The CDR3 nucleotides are TGTGCCAGCAGCTCCAAGCCGACTAGGCCTGCTGGCGGCTACACCTTC.

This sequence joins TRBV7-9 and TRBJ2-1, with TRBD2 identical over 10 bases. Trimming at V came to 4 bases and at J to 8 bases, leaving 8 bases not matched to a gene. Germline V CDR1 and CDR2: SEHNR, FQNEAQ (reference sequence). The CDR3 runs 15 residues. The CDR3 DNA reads TGTGCCAGCAGCTCAAAGCGGGGGGGGACTGATGAGCAGTTCTTC. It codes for CASSSKRGGTDEQFF.

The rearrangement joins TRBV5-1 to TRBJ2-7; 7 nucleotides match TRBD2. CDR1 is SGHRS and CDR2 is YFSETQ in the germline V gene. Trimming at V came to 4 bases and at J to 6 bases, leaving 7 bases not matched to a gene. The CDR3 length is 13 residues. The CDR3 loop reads CASSVGPGGEQYF. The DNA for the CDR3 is TGCGCCAGCAGCGTCGGTCCGGGGGGCGAGCAGTACTTC.

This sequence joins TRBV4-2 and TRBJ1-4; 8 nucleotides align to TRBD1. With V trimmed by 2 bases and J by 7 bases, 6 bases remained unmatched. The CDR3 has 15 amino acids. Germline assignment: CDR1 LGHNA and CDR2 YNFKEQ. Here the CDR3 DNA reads TGTGCCAGCAGCCAATTCGGGACAGGAGCTGAAAAACTGTTTTTT. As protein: CASSQFGTGAEKLFF.

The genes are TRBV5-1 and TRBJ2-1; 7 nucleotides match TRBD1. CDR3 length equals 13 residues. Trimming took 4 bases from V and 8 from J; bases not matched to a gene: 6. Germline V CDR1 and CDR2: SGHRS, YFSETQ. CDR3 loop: CASSPYRGDEQFF. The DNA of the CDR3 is TGCGCCAGCAGCCCCTACAGGGGAGATGAGCAGTTCTTC. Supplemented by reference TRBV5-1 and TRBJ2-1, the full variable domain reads KAGVTQTPRYLIKTRGQQVTLSCSPISGHRSVSWYQQTPGQGLQFLFEYFSETQRNKGNFPGRFSGRQFSNSRSEMNVSTLELGDSALYLCASSPYRGDEQFFGPGTRLTVL.

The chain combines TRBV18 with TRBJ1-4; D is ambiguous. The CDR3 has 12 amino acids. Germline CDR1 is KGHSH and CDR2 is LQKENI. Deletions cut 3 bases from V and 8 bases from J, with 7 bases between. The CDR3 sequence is CASSPSSEKLFF. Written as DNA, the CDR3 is TGTGCCAGCTCACCTAGTAGCGAAAAACTGTTTTTT.

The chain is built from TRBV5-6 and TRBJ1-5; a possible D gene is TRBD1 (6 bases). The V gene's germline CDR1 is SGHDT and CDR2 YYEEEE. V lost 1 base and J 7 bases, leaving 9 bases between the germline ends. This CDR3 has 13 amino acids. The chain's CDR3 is CASSLTDSQPQHF. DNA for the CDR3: TGTGCCAGCAGCTTGACGGACAGCCAGCCCCAGCATTTT. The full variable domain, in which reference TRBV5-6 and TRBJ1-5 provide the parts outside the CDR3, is DAGVTQSPTHLIKTRGQQVTLRCSPKSGHDTVSWYQQALGQGPQFIFQYYEEEERQRGNFPDRFSGHQFPNYSSELNVNALLLGDSALYLCASSLTDSQPQHFGDGTRLSIL.

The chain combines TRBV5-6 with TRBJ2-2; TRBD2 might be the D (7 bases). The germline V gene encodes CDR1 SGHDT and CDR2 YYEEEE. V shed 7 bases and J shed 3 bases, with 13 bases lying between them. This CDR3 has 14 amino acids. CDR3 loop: CASAFGGHTGELFF. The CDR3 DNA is TGTGCCAGCGCCTTCGGGGGGCACACCGGGGAGCTGTTTTTT.